The 23 T cell receptor beta chains below were found in one sample sequenced in a study of cytomegalovirus exposure and HLA in healthy donors. Use of 60 Vbeta and 13 Jbeta primers characterized the PCR. The method was immunoSEQ multiplex PCR; TCRdb's version includes in-frame clones alone and lacks a portion of them. The ten top clones account for approximately 0.69%, within a sample of 25,000 to 30,000 clones. The sequenced material came from PBMCs. Receptors originate from a man aged 30-40 years in good health and CMV-seronegative.

The CDR3 region has the DNA TGCGCCAGCAGCGGACAGGGGCACTACGAGCAGTACTTC. As protein: CASSGQGHYEQYF. This chain connects TRBV10-2 to TRBJ2-7; 9 nucleotides match TRBD1. Germline V gene lookup returns CDR1 WSHSY and CDR2 SAAADI. This CDR3 comprises 13 residues. The trim removed 6 bases at V and 3 bases at J, leaving 3 bases unmatched.

This chain joins TRBV5-5 and TRBJ1-2; 11 bases agree with TRBD1. Germline trimming cut 0 bases from V and 7 bases from J; bases unmatched to any gene: 5. Germline V gives CDR1 SGHKS, CDR2 YYEKEE (reference sequence). CDR3 size: 15 residues. The CDR3 DNA is TGTGCCAGCAGCTTGGGGACAGGGGGCGTAGCTGGCTACACCTTC. It codes for CASSLGTGGVAGYTF.

The gene calls are TRBV19 and TRBJ1-2, with D perhaps matching TRBD1 (5 bases). The V gene's germline CDR1 is LNHDA and CDR2 SQIVND (reference sequence). The CDR3 contains 13 residues. V was pared by 7 bases and J by 7 bases, with 16 bases between. For the CDR3, the DNA is TGTGCCAGTATCCCGGGGGAGGGGTTTGGCTACACCTTC. It specifies CASIPGEGFGYTF.

The chain uses TRBV19 and TRBJ1-1, with 10 positions matching TRBD1. The CDR3 has 15 amino acids. Trimming removed 7 bases from V and 1 base from J; junction bases left unmatched: 6. Germline CDR1 is LNHDA and CDR2 is SQIVND (reference sequence). The CDR3, as DNA: TGTGCCAGTAAGAAGACAGGGGGCGGGAACACTGAAGCTTTCTTT. Protein product: CASKKTGGGNTEAFF.

V gene TRBV7-2 combines with J gene TRBJ1-1; D is undetermined. The V and J ends lost 1 base and 3 bases respectively, with 6 bases between them. CDR1 is SGHTA, CDR2 FQGNSA, per germline. The CDR3 length is 13 residues. The CDR3 nucleotides read TGTGCCAGCAGCTTAGACATCTACACTGAAGCTTTCTTT. This gives the protein CASSLDIYTEAFF. Based on the CDR3 plus reference TRBV7-2 and TRBJ1-1, the full variable domain is GAGVSQSPSNKVTEKGKDVELRCDPISGHTALYWYRQSLGQGLEFLIYFQGNSAPDKSGLPSDRFSAERTGGSVSTLTIQRTQQEDSAVYLCASSLDIYTEAFFGQGTRLTVV.

The chain couples TRBV5-1 to TRBJ1-2; 8 bases agree with TRBD1. The CDR3 contains 14 residues. V gave up 4 bases and J gave up 7 bases; unmatched junction bases: 9. The V gene's germline CDR1 is SGHRS and CDR2 YFSETQ. For the CDR3, the DNA is TGCGCCAGCAGCCGACCGACAGGGGACGGTGGCTACACCTTC. Translated: CASSRPTGDGGYTF. Filled out from reference TRBV5-1 and TRBJ1-2, the complete variable domain reads KAGVTQTPRYLIKTRGQQVTLSCSPISGHRSVSWYQQTPGQGLQFLFEYFSETQRNKGNFPGRFSGRQFSNSRSEMNVSTLELGDSALYLCASSRPTGDGGYTFGSGTRLTVV.

The chain uses TRBV5-1 and TRBJ2-7; TRBD2 is a possible D gene (7 bases). V was trimmed by 1 base and J by 3 bases, leaving 14 bases between them. Looked up from germline, CDR1 is SGHRS and CDR2 is YFSETQ. CDR3 size: 15 residues. The CDR3 region has the DNA TGCGCCAGCAGCTTGTCTTTAGGGGGGGACTACGAGCAGTACTTC. As protein: CASSLSLGGDYEQYF.

The V and J genes are TRBV7-3 and TRBJ1-2; D remains ambiguous. V was pared by 5 bases and J by 2 bases, with 12 bases between. Germline V lookup: CDR1 SGHTA, CDR2 FQGTGA. This CDR3 comprises 14 residues. The CDR3 here is CASSPPGVNYGYTF. The CDR3 region has the DNA TGTGCCAGCAGCCCTCCGGGAGTCAACTATGGCTACACCTTC.

This chain uses TRBV18 with TRBJ2-1; 8 positions agree with TRBD2. J lost 5 bases, V lost 4 bases, and 7 bases had no gene match. CDR3 length equals 15 residues. Germline V gene lookup returns CDR1 KGHSH and CDR2 LQKENI. The CDR3 DNA sequence: TGTGCCAGCTCACTCACTAGCGGAGTTCACAATGAGCAGTTCTTC. Translating it yields CASSLTSGVHNEQFF. The full variable domain, rest sourced from reference TRBV18 and TRBJ2-1, is NAGVMQNPRHLVRRRGQEARLRCSPMKGHSHVYWYRQLPEEGLKFMVYLQKENIIDESGMPKERFSAEFPKEGPSILRIQQVVRGDSAAYFCASSLTSGVHNEQFFGPGTRLTVL.

The J gene is TRBJ1-4, the V gene TRBV15, with 7 positions matching TRBD1. V shed 3 bases, J shed 8 bases, and the junction held 9 bases outside the gene matches. CDR1 LNHNV and CDR2 YYDKDF come from the germline V gene (reference sequence). The CDR3 length is 15 residues. The CDR3 DNA follows: TGTGCCACCAGCAGCCCCACGGACAGGCGCGAAAAACTGTTTTTT. Its translation: CATSSPTDRREKLFF.

The V call is TRBV5-1, the J call TRBJ2-1, with D perhaps matching TRBD2 (8 bases). CDR1 and CDR2 (germline): SGHRS, YFSETQ. V was clipped by 4 bases and J by 4 bases, with 27 bases between them. This CDR3 has 19 residues. The CDR3 is CASSPEGAGGWGLYNEQFF. The CDR3 nucleotides are TGCGCCAGCAGCCCAGAGGGGGCGGGAGGATGGGGGCTTTACAATGAGCAGTTCTTC.

The chain carries TRBV7-6 and TRBJ1-2, with D hard to call. Germline V gene sequence: CDR1 SGHVS, CDR2 FNYEAQ. The CDR3 is 15 amino acids. V lost 5 bases, J lost 8 bases, and 21 bases lay in between. CDR3 loop: CASSQLVDTPSGYTF. In DNA form, the CDR3 reads TGTGCCAGCAGCCAACTAGTCGACACACCGTCGGGCTACACCTTC.

The rearrangement links TRBV7-8 to TRBJ1-1, with D possibly TRBD1 on 5 matching bases. CDR3 size: 12 residues. The germline V gene has CDR1 SGHVS and CDR2 FQNEAQ. V lost 10 bases and J 4 bases, leaving 13 bases between the germline ends. The CDR3: CATTALGTEAFF. In DNA, the CDR3 is TGTGCCACGACAGCCTTGGGCACTGAAGCTTTCTTT.

V and J are TRBV28 and TRBJ2-5, with D uncertain. Germline V gene data show CDR1 as MDHEN and CDR2 as SYDVKM. This CDR3 is built from 11 residues. V was trimmed by 3 bases and J by 4 bases, leaving 3 bases between them. The CDR3 DNA sequence: TGTGCCAGCAGTTTCCGAGAGACCCAGTACTTC. Translated: CASSFRETQYF. The full variable domain, rest sourced from reference TRBV28 and TRBJ2-5, is DVKVTQSSRYLVKRTGEKVFLECVQDMDHENMFWYRQDPGLGLRLIYFSYDVKMKEKGDIPEGYSVSREKKERFSLILESASTNQTSMYLCASSFRETQYFGPGTRLLVL.

The chain links TRBV2 to TRBJ2-3; no reliable D call. Germline CDR1 and CDR2: SNHLY and FYNNEI. CDR3 length equals 13 residues. V was cut by 6 bases and J by 5 bases, with 12 bases left in between. The CDR3 DNA reads as TGTGCCAGCAGCACCAACTCGGTAGATACGCAGTATTTT. Translated, it gives CASSTNSVDTQYF.

The chain has TRBV28 and TRBJ2-2; 9 bases line up with TRBD2. The junction had 0 bases not matched to a gene; V was cut back by 0 bases and J by 1 base. The CDR3 totals 16 residues. Germline CDR1 and CDR2: MDHEN and SYDVKM. CDR3 nucleotides: TGTGCCAGCAGTTTATGGACTAGCGGGAACACCGGGGAGCTGTTTTTT. This encodes CASSLWTSGNTGELFF.

The chain links TRBV4-2 to TRBJ1-1, with D tentatively TRBD1 (5 bases). From germline, CDR1 is LGHNA and CDR2 YNFKEQ. The CDR3 is 14 amino acids. The V end was cut by 0 bases, the J end by 5 bases, with 10 bases between. The CDR3, as DNA: TGTGCCAGCAGCCAAGATGGCAGGGAAACTGAAGCTTTCTTT. Encoded protein: CASSQDGRETEAFF.

The chain combines TRBV2 with TRBJ1-6; a possible D gene is TRBD1 (5 bases). The CDR3 length is 13 residues. V shed 6 bases and J shed 6 bases, with 9 bases lying between them. The germline gives CDR1 SNHLY, CDR2 FYNNEI. The CDR3 DNA reads as TGTGCCAGCAGCGACCAGGGTAATTCACCCCTCCACTTT. Translated, it gives CASSDQGNSPLHF.

The chain links TRBV7-8 to TRBJ2-7, with D unresolved. Germline V gives CDR1 SGHVS, CDR2 FQNEAQ. CDR3 size: 13 residues. V gave up 2 bases and J gave up 5 bases, with 10 bases separating them. The CDR3, as DNA: TGTGCCAGCAGCTTAATAATAGCTCACGAGCAGTACTTC. It specifies CASSLIIAHEQYF.

The chain has TRBV29-1 and TRBJ2-5, with 14 nucleotides matching TRBD2. Germline V gives CDR1 SQVTM, CDR2 ANQGSEA. The CDR3 contains 15 residues. V shed 6 bases, J shed 5 bases, and the junction held 8 bases outside the gene matches. The CDR3 loop is CSVSRLAGGRETQYF. CDR3 coding DNA: TGCAGCGTCTCAAGACTAGCGGGAGGGCGGGAGACCCAGTACTTC. Using reference TRBV29-1 and TRBJ2-5 for the parts outside the CDR3, the full variable domain is SAVISQKPSRDICQRGTSLTIQCQVDSQVTMMFWYRQQPGQSLTLIATANQGSEATYESGFVIDKFPISRPNLTFSTLTVSNMSPEDSSIYLCSVSRLAGGRETQYFGPGTRLLVL.

This chain joins TRBV29-1 and TRBJ2-7; 10 bases align to TRBD2. Losses at the gene ends were 6 bases for V and 0 bases for J; bases not matched to a gene: 5. The germline V gene has CDR1 SQVTM and CDR2 ANQGSEA. The CDR3 length is 14 residues. CDR3 in amino acids: CSVSGLAASYEQYF. Here the CDR3 DNA reads TGCAGCGTGAGCGGACTAGCGGCCTCCTACGAGCAGTACTTC.

As regards this clone: The germline gene is not matched at one end of the junction; a read error may be the cause. Different DNA sequences within this sample yield the same CDR3. The CDR3 coding sequence is TGTGCCAGCACCAAGATGGGGGGAAACACCGAAGCTTTCTTT. The encoded protein is CASTKMGGNTEAFF. The chain uses TRBV11-2 and TRBJ1-1; D possibly corresponds to TRBD1 (5 bases). Per the germline V gene, CDR1 is SGHAT and CDR2 is FQNNGV. This CDR3 is 14 amino acids long.

The chain has TRBV11-3 and TRBJ2-2; a weak D match, TRBD1 (5 bases). The V gene lost 5 bases and the J gene lost 3 bases, with 13 bases spanning the gap. Germline V CDR1 and CDR2: SGHNT, YENEEA. CDR3 length: 15 amino acids. The CDR3 DNA reads as TGTGCCAGCAGCCTACGGACACCACACACCGGGGAGCTGTTTTTT. Protein: CASSLRTPHTGELFF.